This TCR beta chain was sequenced during a study of blood T cells in healthy people across ages. For the second PCR, which ran for about 7 to 12 cycles, a sample-barcoded 5' primer and a J-beta primer mix were used. Each of the samples gave a minimum of 3 million paired-end reads that contained CDR3. One entry per CDR3 protein, called by TCRdb with MiXCR from the 5' RACE reads. The sample includes some 1.4 million distinct CDR3 sequences, 42% of them seen just once. Study-wide results and limits: Strong correlation linked observed beta diversity and percent naive T cells. Nothing was known about donor CMV status, and this possibly confounded expanded clonotype changes.

Ten or more counts support this clonotype. Its antigen is as yet unknown. The TCR comes from a woman aged 18-29 years in good health. Input material: blood.

CDR3 nucleotide sequence: TGTGCCAGCAGCTCCTGGACTAGCAGCAATGAGCAGTTCTTC. It yields the protein CASSSWTSSNEQFF. The gene calls are TRBV7-2 and TRBJ2-1, with 8 bases fitting TRBD2. The V and J ends lost 4 bases and 6 bases, in that order; junction bases with no gene match: 5. This CDR3 is 14 amino acids long. Germline CDR1 and CDR2: SGHTA and FQGNSA.